This T cell receptor beta chain was identified during a study of T cells in Graves' hyperthyroidism and ophthalmopathy. The study, taken as a whole, reports: Most thyroid-expanded clonotypes above 0.001 were also found in blood.

This clonotype was recorded only once. Its antigen is still unknown. CDR1 KGHDR and CDR2 SFDVKD come from the germline V gene. V lost 3 bases and J lost 3; bases outside the gene matches: 9. The CDR3 runs 17 residues. In making diagnoses, clinical symptoms, serum thyroxine and TRAb, thyroid ultrasound and orbital computed tomography were all used. It was RNA transcripts that yielded the amplified TCR beta CDR3 regions. In the first-round RT-PCR of the TCR CDR3, the HTBI primer set was used. TCRdb independently ran MiXCR on the multiplex PCR reads; one entry per CDR3 protein. The sample lists 550,000 to 700,000 distinct CDR3 sequences, around 42% occurring once.

This receptor was identified in an adult woman with Graves' disease, either hyperthyroidism or ophthalmopathy (not recorded which). The chain recombines TRBV24-1 with TRBJ2-2; the match to TRBD1 covers 7 bases. Sequenced: peripheral blood or thyroid tissue (not recorded which). The CDR3 nucleotides are TGTGCCACCAGTGATCCAGGGACAGCACTACACACCGGGGAGCTGTTTTTT. It encodes CATSDPGTALHTGELFF.